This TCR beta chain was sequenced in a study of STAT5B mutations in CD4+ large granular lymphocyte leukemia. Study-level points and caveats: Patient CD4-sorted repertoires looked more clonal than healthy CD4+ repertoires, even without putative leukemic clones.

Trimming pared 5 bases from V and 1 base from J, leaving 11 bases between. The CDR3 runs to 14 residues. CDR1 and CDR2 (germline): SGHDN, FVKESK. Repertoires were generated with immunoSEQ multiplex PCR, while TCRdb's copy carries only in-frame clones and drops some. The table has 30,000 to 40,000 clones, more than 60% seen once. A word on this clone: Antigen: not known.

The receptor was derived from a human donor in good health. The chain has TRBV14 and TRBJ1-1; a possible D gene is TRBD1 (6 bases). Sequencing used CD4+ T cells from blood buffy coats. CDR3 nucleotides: TGTGCCAGCAGCGAACAGGGCCGGAACACTGAAGCTTTCTTT. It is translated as CASSEQGRNTEAFF.